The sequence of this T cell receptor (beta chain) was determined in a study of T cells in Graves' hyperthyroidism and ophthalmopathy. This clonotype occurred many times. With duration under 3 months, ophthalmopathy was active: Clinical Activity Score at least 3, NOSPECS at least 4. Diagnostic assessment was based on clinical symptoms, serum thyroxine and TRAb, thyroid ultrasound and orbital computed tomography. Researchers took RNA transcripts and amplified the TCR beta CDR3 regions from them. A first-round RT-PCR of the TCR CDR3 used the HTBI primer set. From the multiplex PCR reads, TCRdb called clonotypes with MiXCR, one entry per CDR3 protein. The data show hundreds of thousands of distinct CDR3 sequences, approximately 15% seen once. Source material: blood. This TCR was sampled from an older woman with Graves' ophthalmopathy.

The CDR3 coding sequence is TGCAGTGCTAGAGATTTTCCAGGGTACGAGCAGTACTTC. This codes for CSARDFPGYEQYF. The rearrangement joins TRBV20-1 to TRBJ2-7, with D possibly being TRBD1 (5 bases). Germline V gene data show CDR1 as DFQATT and CDR2 as SNEGSKA (reference sequence). The V gene lost 0 bases and the J gene lost 4 bases, with 10 bases spanning the gap. The CDR3 contains 13 residues.